This T cell receptor beta chain was captured in a study of T-cell reconstitution after alpha-beta-depleted transplantation in children. Findings of the study overall: It was newly produced T cells that mostly accounted for T-cell counts and diversity one year after transplant.

Construction of the TCRbeta library involved unique molecular identifiers. Via MiXCR, TCRdb re-called the PCR reads, giving one row per CDR3 protein. This table holds 900,000 or so distinct CDR3 sequences, 15% to 20% found once. About this clonotype: Its matching antigen is unknown.

In germline, CDR1 is MNHEY, CDR2 SVGEGT. This CDR3 has 15 residues. The germline V and J ends were trimmed by 7 bases and 3 bases, with 13 bases remaining between them. Source: PBMCs, mostly from graft donor cells, taken 360 days after TCRalphabeta/CD19-depleted stem cell transplant. The chain links TRBV6-2 or TRBV6-3 to TRBJ2-6; the D is unclear. This TCR was sampled from a male patient younger than 18 who had a stem cell transplant for acute lymphoblastic leukemia, so the T cells may come from the graft donor. The CDR3, as DNA: TGTGCCAGCACCCGTTCCCGGAGTGGGGCCAACGTCCTGACTTTC. Translation gives CASTRSRSGANVLTF.